The clone carrying this TCR beta chain appeared many times. The target antigen is unknown. V lost 0 bases to trimming and J lost 5 bases; unmatched junction nucleotides: 7. This CDR3 has 16 residues. Germline CDR1 and CDR2: DFQATT and SNEGSKA (reference sequence). Libraries were made from TCR beta cDNA, and they carried unique molecular identifiers. Each batch of roughly 0.9 to 11 million T cells produced 500,000 to 550,000 cDNA molecules. Each CDR3 protein gets one entry after TCRdb re-called the PCR reads with MiXCR. The data show 750,000 to 900,000 distinct CDR3 sequences, 35% to 55% seen once. These data belong to a study of post-analysis software for immune sequencing data. About the research overall: Included courses were relapsing-remitting and secondary progressive multiple sclerosis; progressive-relapsing multiple sclerosis was also included.

Whole-study results and caveats: Samples made in the same batch grouped tightly together by F measure. Five or six TRBV segments appeared more often in patients than in controls, and TRBV5-6, TRBV5-1 and TRBV20-1 were among these. There was significantly lower normalized Chao1 diversity in multiple sclerosis patients than in controls.

The rearrangement joins TRBV20-1 to TRBJ2-3; 11 bases line up with TRBD2. The TCR comes from a girl aged 5 to 17 with multiple sclerosis. The sequencing sample was made of blood. The CDR3 DNA sequence: TGCAGTGCTAGAGATGGGATAGCGGGAGGGCGAGATACGCAGTATTTT. Its translation is CSARDGIAGGRDTQYF.